This section outlines one T cell receptor (beta chain) sequence together with its context. Which antigen it targets is not known. Nothing much larger sits one base from this clone, and base qualities are not available. The sample originates from a study of vaccination effects on CD4 cells after COVID-19 (dated by TCRdb to 2022 to 2024). The study in broad terms: Participants received two doses of either the BNT162b2 or the mRNA-1273 mRNA SARS-CoV-2 vaccine. The study compared SARS-CoV-2 spike-specific CD4+ TCR repertoires before and after mRNA vaccination in COVID-19 convalescent patients and infection-naive vaccine recipients. The full study included around nine COVID-19 convalescent patients and a few SARS-CoV-2-naive healthy vaccine recipients. Cultures from other donors in the study were sequenced using the Oncomine TCR Beta short-read assay on an Illumina iSeq 100.

Findings and caveats that apply to the study as a whole: Both infection-induced and vaccine-induced clones contracted markedly at late post-vaccination timepoints, which is consistent with waning T cell responses. Only a small number of convalescent patients were included, and no early post-infection timepoints were available, which limited the study. Among healthy vaccine recipients, nearly all vaccine-induced clones were SARS-CoV-2 mono-reactive, and just 1 of 255 was cross-reactive with common cold coronaviruses.

The CDR3 runs 15 amino acids, cysteine and phenylalanine included. Kept here is only the CDR3 DNA, which spans 45 bases and is read in frame from base 1. V loses 1 base, J loses 3 bases, and the germline ends lie 7 bases apart. CDR1 is given as LGHDT and CDR2 as YNNKEL, both from the germline V gene (reference sequence). To identify antigen-specific CD4+ T cell clonotypes by their expansion, the ViraFEST assay first stimulated PBMC with viral peptide pools and then applied TCR sequencing. After approximately eleven days of culture, CD4+ T cells were isolated with the EasySep CD4+ T cell isolation kit. None of the healthy vaccine recipients had a prior SARS-CoV-2 infection, which was confirmed by nucleocapsid antibody tests that came back negative both before and after vaccination. Each well held roughly 2.2 million PBMC cultured in IMDM containing approximately 5% human AB serum, 10 IU/ml IL-2 and gentamicin, along with 8 to 10 ug/ml peptides. Half of the culture medium was replaced with fresh IL-2-containing medium on days 3 and 7. Unless otherwise noted, each peptide stimulation condition was cultured in triplicate wells. PBMC were separated from whole blood using Ficoll-Paque Plus gradient centrifugation and were then either cryopreserved at -140C or used fresh. Overlapping peptide pools spanned the spike proteins of SARS-CoV-2 and the common cold coronaviruses HCoV-NL63, HCoV-OC43 and HCoV-229E. The QIAamp micro DNA kit was used to extract genomic DNA from the cultured CD4+ T cells.

Receptor amplification or capture employed the immunoSEQ multiplex PCR assay. DNA from the cultured and isolated CD4+ T cells underwent TCR beta CDR3 sequencing. Concerning the study's data processing: The analysis removed non-productive TCR sequences, trimmed reads to the CDR3 region, and retained only CDR3s that were 7 or more amino acids long. The MANAFEST web app was used to identify antigen-specific clonotypes by comparing expansion in peptide wells with expansion in reference cultures. To count as positive, a clone had to show expansion at FDR<0.05 compared with the reference and with all other wells, an odds ratio above 5, and a frequency above 0.1% in two replicate wells. A clonotype was called cross-reactive if it was significantly expanded both in SARS-CoV-2 spike wells and in at least one common cold coronavirus spike condition. Levenshtein distance calculated with the stringdist R package was used to assess CDR3 similarity, and unrooted trees were constructed with ape in R 3.6.1. Entries here come from immuneACCESS through TCRdb and include only in-frame sequences with V and J called. Some clones fail to appear in such tables; in the studies checked, an unresolved V gene covers under half of the shortfall, and the cause of the remainder is unknown. The V and J calls and the clone size are those of that table, but D and trimming were determined from the DNA. Present in this sample are approximately 50,000 clones, roughly 79% of which were seen just once. Jointly, the top ten make up roughly 5.6% of the sample.

The chain was built from TRBV3-1 (or the pseudogene TRBV3-2) and TRBJ1-6, with an unclear D gene assignment. This clonotype originated in a human donor who received a COVID-19 vaccine. This specimen consisted of CD4+ T cells from PBMCs cultured with HCoV-OC43 spike peptides, obtained before COVID-19 vaccination. What this sample's cell subset or site label stands for: HCoV-OC43 spike overlapping peptide pool stimulation. Read as DNA, the sequence is TGTGCCAGCAGCCAAGTGAATGGCTATAATTCACCCCTCCACTTT. The resulting protein is CASSQVNGYNSPLHF.